These 9 T cell receptor beta chains share one sample of origin, sequenced in a study of blood T cell repertoires in COVID-19. Profiled with immunoSEQ multiplex PCR; TCRdb holds only in-frame clones, not every one. The repertoire holds around 300,000 clones, roughly 88% seen once, with more than 5% in the top ten. Sequencing was done on a sample of PBMCs or T cells enriched from blood (not recorded which). Every receptor here comes from a man aged 25 to 45 who had recovered from COVID-19.

V usage is TRBV15 and J usage is TRBJ2-7; a possible D gene is TRBD1 (7 bases). V was pared by 0 bases and J by 4 bases, with 10 bases between. The CDR3 runs to 14 residues. Germline lookup yields CDR1 LNHNV and CDR2 YYDKDF (reference sequence). The CDR3 is CATSRDRGRYEQYF. CDR3 bases: TGTGCCACCAGCAGAGACAGGGGGAGGTACGAGCAGTACTTC.

The V gene is TRBV6-5, the J gene TRBJ1-4, with D perhaps TRBD1 (6 bases). The CDR3 loop spans 14 amino acids. CDR1 and CDR2 (germline): MNHEY, SVGAGI. V was cut by 9 bases and J by 0 bases, with 11 bases left in between. The DNA for the CDR3 is TGTGCCAGTGCACGGACAGCAACTAATGAAAAACTGTTTTTT. Protein: CASARTATNEKLFF.

J is TRBJ1-2 and V is TRBV5-5; 9 bases are shared with TRBD1. The V gene's germline CDR1 is SGHKS and CDR2 YYEKEE (reference sequence). After removal of 3 bases from V and 7 bases from J, the junction contained 7 bases not matched to a gene. The CDR3 is 14 residues long. The CDR3 DNA is TGTGCCAGCAGCTCACCGGGACAGGGATCTGGCTACACCTTC. Its translation: CASSSPGQGSGYTF.

This clone has just one count. The V and J genes are TRBV2 and TRBJ1-2, with TRBD1 matching over 10 bases. Germline V CDR1 and CDR2: SNHLY, FYNNEI. The V and J ends lost 7 bases and 4 bases, in that order; junction bases with no gene match: 6. The CDR3 runs to 14 residues. CDR3 region: CASNPGQGPYGYTF. The CDR3 DNA sequence: TGTGCCAGCAATCCGGGACAGGGGCCCTATGGCTACACCTTC.

The rearrangement links TRBV18 to TRBJ1-5, with D maybe TRBD1 (5 bases). In germline, CDR1 is KGHSH, CDR2 LQKENI. This CDR3 comprises 15 residues. The V gene lost 5 bases and the J gene lost 6 bases, with 17 bases spanning the gap. This chain's CDR3 is CASSRDRGVGQPQHF. The CDR3 coding sequence is TGTGCCAGCTCAAGGGACCGCGGGGTAGGTCAGCCCCAGCATTTT.

The chain carries TRBV10-3 and TRBJ2-7, with unresolved D. The ends were cut back, 3 bases at V and 5 bases at J, with 8 bases in the middle. Germline CDR1 and CDR2: ENHRY and SYGVKD. The CDR3 runs 12 residues. The CDR3 sequence is CAISDRFDEQYF. CDR3 in DNA: TGTGCCATCAGTGACCGTTTCGACGAGCAGTACTTC.

V is TRBV4-1 and J is TRBJ1-2, with 8 bases matching TRBD1. V lost 0 bases, J lost 3 bases, and 6 bases stayed unmatched. The CDR3 contains 16 residues. From germline, CDR1 is MGHRA and CDR2 YSYEKL. The CDR3 spells CASSQESAGGYYGYTF. CDR3 coding DNA: TGCGCCAGCAGCCAAGAATCGGCAGGGGGCTACTATGGCTACACCTTC.

This clone was detected many times. The gene calls are TRBV21-1 and TRBJ1-4; the D segment call TRBD1 is taken from the table without a DNA check. TRBV21-1 is described as a pseudogene. The CDR3 contains 13 residues. In DNA, the CDR3 is TGTGCCAGCAGCACAGCAACTAATGAAAAACTGTTTTTT. Protein sequence: CASSTATNEKLFF.

The chain recombines TRBV28 with TRBJ2-7; D is uncertain. The length of the CDR3 is 12 residues. CDR1 and CDR2 from the germline V gene are MDHEN and SYDVKM. V was trimmed by 7 bases and J by 3 bases, leaving 10 bases between them. The CDR3 spells CASTTDNYEQYF. Here the CDR3 DNA reads TGTGCCAGCACCACAGATAACTACGAGCAGTACTTC.